This T cell receptor beta chain was recorded in a study of patients and donors after allogeneic stem cell transplantation. Trimming cost V 1 base and J 12 bases, with 10 bases left between them. From germline, CDR1 is LGHNA and CDR2 YNFKEQ. There are 12 residues in the CDR3. Using its own MiXCR run on the RT-PCR reads, TCRdb lists one record per CDR3 protein. The sample holds about a million distinct CDR3 sequences, more than 15% seen once. Sequenced input: blood, either unsorted or a sorted T cell fraction (not recorded which). This receptor was taken from a human donor who was either an allogeneic HSCT recipient or a stem cell or donor lymphocyte infusion donor (not recorded which). It is not recorded whose cells these are; they may come from a transplant donor. V gene TRBV4-2 combines with J gene TRBJ2-1, with D maybe TRBD1 (5 bases). The CDR3 reads CASSQGGSGQFF. CDR3 sequence (DNA): TGTGCCAGCAGCCAAGGGGGCTCCGGGCAGTTCTTC.